A single sample gave rise to the 26 T cell receptor beta chains below, sequenced in a study of cytomegalovirus exposure and HLA in healthy donors. This PCR relied on a set of 60 Vbeta primers and 13 Jbeta primers. Sequencing was performed with immunoSEQ multiplex PCR; in TCRdb, only in-frame clones are kept and a portion is missing. This table holds 150,000 to 200,000 clones, around 78% found once. Sequenced input: PBMCs. The receptors here all came from a woman aged 40 to 50 in good health and CMV-seronegative.

This clone was seen just once. This chain joins TRBV6-1 and TRBJ1-5; D gene unclear. The CDR3 covers 11 residues. V lost 7 bases, J lost 5 bases, and 6 bases lay in between. Germline V CDR1 and CDR2: MNHNS, SASEGT. The chain's CDR3 is CASNSDQPQHF. In DNA, the CDR3 is TGTGCCAGCAACAGTGATCAGCCCCAGCATTTT.

CDR3 protein: CASSVGGEDTYEQYF. CDR3 nucleotide sequence: TGTGCCAGCAGTGTTGGGGGGGAGGATACCTACGAGCAGTACTTC. The rearrangement joins TRBV2 to TRBJ2-7; 7 bases are shared with TRBD2. The V and J ends lost 4 bases and 2 bases, in that order; junction bases with no gene match: 8. The CDR3 loop spans 15 amino acids. Germline-derived CDR1 and CDR2 are SNHLY and FYNNEI.

The CDR3 reads CASSILRGGNNEQFF. The CDR3 DNA follows: TGTGCCAGTAGTATACTACGTGGCGGGAACAATGAGCAGTTCTTC. The V and J genes are TRBV19 and TRBJ2-1, with D maybe TRBD2 (6 bases). V was shortened by 2 bases and J by 5 bases, with 13 bases between the two germline ends. CDR3 length equals 15 residues. The germline V gene encodes CDR1 LNHDA and CDR2 SQIVND (reference sequence).

This chain joins TRBV9 and TRBJ2-7; D perhaps matches TRBD2 (6 bases). The CDR3 runs 16 residues. Germline V gives CDR1 SGDLS, CDR2 YYNGEE. Trimming pared 0 bases from V and 0 bases from J, leaving 13 bases between. The CDR3 region has the DNA TGTGCCAGCAGCGTAGGTAGCGTGGGACTCTCCTACGAGCAGTACTTC. Its protein product is CASSVGSVGLSYEQYF.

V is TRBV21-1 and J is TRBJ2-1; the table's D call TRBD2 went unverified against the DNA. TRBV21-1 is a documented pseudogene. The CDR3 sequence is 15 residues long. The CDR3 spells CASSKKPGLCHEQFF. The CDR3 DNA follows: TGTGCCAGCAGCAAGAAGCCAGGACTTTGCCATGAGCAGTTCTTC.

V is TRBV10-3 and J is TRBJ2-7; TRBD1 matches 10 bases. The CDR3 sequence is 14 residues long. Trimming removed 5 bases from V and 2 bases from J; junction bases left unmatched: 3. CDR1 and CDR2 (germline): ENHRY, SYGVKD. In nucleotides, the CDR3 is TGTGCCATCAGTCGGACAGGGGGGGCCTACGAGCAGTACTTC. It codes for CAISRTGGAYEQYF.

This chain connects TRBV28 to TRBJ2-2, with TRBD2 as a possible D gene (6 bases). V lost 3 bases and J 2 bases, leaving 16 bases between the germline ends. Per germline, CDR1 MDHEN and CDR2 SYDVKM. The CDR3 is 17 amino acids. The chain's CDR3 is CASSFISGLTNTGELFF. The CDR3 coding sequence is TGTGCCAGCAGTTTTATCTCGGGACTTACTAACACCGGGGAGCTGTTTTTT. The full variable domain, in which reference TRBV28 and TRBJ2-2 provide the parts outside the CDR3, is DVKVTQSSRYLVKRTGEKVFLECVQDMDHENMFWYRQDPGLGLRLIYFSYDVKMKEKGDIPEGYSVSREKKERFSLILESASTNQTSMYLCASSFISGLTNTGELFFGEGSRLTVL.

V gene TRBV30 combines with J gene TRBJ1-1; D gene unclear. Germline V gene sequence: CDR1 GTSNPN, CDR2 SVGIG (reference sequence). Trimming shortened V by 2 bases and J by 2 bases, and 9 bases separated the two germline ends. CDR3 length equals 13 residues. The CDR3 reads CAWSWRENTEAFF. CDR3 bases: TGTGCCTGGAGTTGGAGGGAAAACACTGAAGCTTTCTTT.

The V gene is TRBV2, the J gene TRBJ2-2; D not certain. Trimming left V 7 bases short and J 1 base short, with 7 bases between. The CDR3 runs 13 residues. Germline V gives CDR1 SNHLY, CDR2 FYNNEI. The CDR3 DNA sequence: TGTGCCAGCAACCAGGAGAACACCGGGGAGCTGTTTTTT. It yields the protein CASNQENTGELFF.

The J gene is TRBJ2-1, the V gene TRBV5-6, with D perhaps matching TRBD2 (7 bases). Germline loops: CDR1 SGHDT, CDR2 YYEEEE. Trimming removed 4 bases at V and 7 bases at J, with 18 bases between. This CDR3 region has 15 residues. Here the CDR3 reads CASSLPGAGANEQFF. DNA for the CDR3: TGTGCCAGCAGCCTCCCGGGGGCGGGAGCTAATGAGCAGTTCTTC.

This clone has just a few counts. This sequence joins TRBV19 and TRBJ1-2; D is ambiguous. Trimming removed 0 bases from V and 4 bases from J, with 15 bases in between. The V gene's germline CDR1 is LNHDA and CDR2 SQIVND (reference sequence). The CDR3 runs to 16 residues. The CDR3 bases are TGTGCCAGTAGTATAGATACCGACTGGAACCTCTATGGCTACACCTTC. Translation gives CASSIDTDWNLYGYTF.

J is TRBJ2-5 and V is TRBV11-3; 13 positions agree with TRBD2. Germline CDR1 and CDR2: SGHNT and YENEEA. CDR3 length equals 16 residues. Unmatched junction bases numbered 9, after V lost 6 bases and J lost 5 bases. The CDR3 DNA reads TGTGCCAGCAGTGGACTAGCGGGAGTGGGGGGGGAGACCCAGTACTTC. It codes for CASSGLAGVGGETQYF.

This clone was counted a single time. The chain recombines TRBV28 with TRBJ2-5; a possible D gene is TRBD1 (5 bases). Germline V gene data show CDR1 as MDHEN and CDR2 as SYDVKM. This CDR3 region has 17 residues. Trimming cost V 5 bases and J 0 bases, with 19 bases left between them. The CDR3 region has the DNA TGTGCCAGCAGTGCCACTCCCGACAGTTCGTACCAAGAGACCCAGTACTTC. Residues: CASSATPDSSYQETQYF.

The rearrangement links TRBV7-6 to TRBJ2-7, with a weak D call TRBD2 (6 bases). Trimming took off 1 base at V and 0 bases at J, with 10 bases between the two ends. Germline V CDR1 and CDR2: SGHVS, FNYEAQ. The CDR3 is made up of 15 amino acids. The chain's CDR3 is CASSLGGDFSYEQYF. As DNA, the CDR3 is TGTGCCAGCAGCTTAGGGGGGGACTTCTCCTACGAGCAGTACTTC.

The chain couples TRBV5-1 to TRBJ2-1; 9 positions agree with TRBD1. The CDR3 contains 15 residues. Losses at the gene ends were 3 bases for V and 8 bases for J; bases not matched to a gene: 9. Germline V CDR1 and CDR2: SGHRS, YFSETQ. CDR3 region: CASSSSGQGTDEQFF. CDR3 nucleotide sequence: TGCGCCAGCAGCTCATCGGGACAGGGTACCGATGAGCAGTTCTTC.

CDR3 residues: CASSPQGGTQYF. The DNA for the CDR3 is TGTGCCAGCAGCCCCCAAGGAGGTACGCAGTATTTT. This chain joins TRBV5-4 and TRBJ2-3; a possible D gene is TRBD2 (5 bases). This CDR3 is 12 amino acids long. V shed 4 bases and J shed 8 bases, with 11 bases lying between them. Germline CDR1 reads SGHNT; CDR2 reads YYREEE (reference sequence).

The chain carries TRBV27 and TRBJ2-1, with 9 bases matching TRBD2. With 6 bases clipped from V and 10 bases from J, the junction kept 10 bases outside the gene matches. The CDR3 runs to 14 residues. Germline V gene lookup returns CDR1 MNHEY and CDR2 SMNVEV (reference sequence). CDR3 in amino acids: CASSTLTSGKEQFF. The DNA of the CDR3 is TGTGCCAGCAGCACCTTGACTAGCGGAAAAGAGCAGTTCTTC.

V and J are TRBV6-1 and TRBJ2-5; TRBD1 agrees at 9 bases. Looked up from germline, CDR1 is MNHNS and CDR2 is SASEGT. With V trimmed by 8 bases and J by 5 bases, 6 bases remained unmatched. The CDR3 is 13 residues long. The chain's CDR3 is CASGRQGGETQYF. For the CDR3, the DNA is TGTGCCAGCGGCCGACAGGGGGGCGAGACCCAGTACTTC.

The chain recombines TRBV12-5 with TRBJ1-1; D might be TRBD1 (5 bases). Per germline, CDR1 LGHNT and CDR2 FRNRAP. The V and J ends lost 1 base and 8 bases respectively, with 8 bases between them. The CDR3 length is 12 residues. The CDR3 here is CASGLGQGEAFF. The CDR3 nucleotides are TGTGCTAGTGGTTTGGGGCAGGGAGAAGCTTTCTTT.

The chain couples TRBV2 to TRBJ2-7; D remains ambiguous. CDR3 length equals 13 residues. Trimming stripped 7 bases from V and 2 bases from J, with 12 bases between. CDR1 is SNHLY, CDR2 FYNNEI, per germline. The CDR3 is CASTPPVTYEQYF. CDR3 DNA sequence: TGTGCCAGCACTCCCCCGGTTACCTACGAGCAGTACTTC.

The V and J genes are TRBV6-5 and TRBJ1-1; TRBD1 might be the D (6 bases). Germline assignment: CDR1 MNHEY and CDR2 SVGAGI. The V end was cut by 8 bases, the J end by 1 base, with 17 bases between. The CDR3 covers 15 residues. DNA for the CDR3: TGTGCCAGCCAGGCAGGGGACGTCGGGAACACTGAAGCTTTCTTT. Protein: CASQAGDVGNTEAFF.

The sample holds one count of this clone. This chain connects TRBV9 to TRBJ2-4, with a weak D call TRBD2 (6 bases). V lost 3 bases and J lost 7, with 17 bases in between. The CDR3 consists of 15 residues. The V gene's germline CDR1 is SGDLS and CDR2 YYNGEE. CDR3 bases: TGTGCCAGCAGCGCGTGGGGGGTGACACCGAACATTCAGTACTTC. This translates into CASSAWGVTPNIQYF. Full variable domain (remainder filled in from reference TRBV9 and TRBJ2-4): DSGVTQTPKHLITATGQRVTLRCSPRSGDLSVYWYQQSLDQGLQFLIQYYNGEERAKGNILERFSAQQFPDLHSELNLSSLELGDSALYFCASSAWGVTPNIQYFGAGTRLSVL.

This clone was found once. This sequence joins TRBV14 and TRBJ2-5; perhaps TRBD2 as D (5 bases). This CDR3 comprises 12 residues. Trimming took 3 bases from V and 3 from J, leaving 5 bases between them. The germline CDR1 and CDR2 sequences are SGHDN and FVKESK. The DNA of the CDR3 is TGTGCCAGCAGCCAGGAGGAAGAGACCCAGTACTTC. Its translation is CASSQEEETQYF.

V and J are TRBV20-1 and TRBJ2-3; D is uncertain. Deletions cut 6 bases from V and 4 bases from J, with 8 bases between. Per germline, CDR1 DFQATT and CDR2 SNEGSKA (reference sequence). The CDR3 is 11 amino acids. CDR3 nucleotides: TGCAGTGCCGTCCTTCCAGATACGCAGTATTTT. Protein sequence: CSAVLPDTQYF.

This chain uses TRBV30 with TRBJ2-7; TRBD2 aligns across 13 bases. CDR1 is GTSNPN, CDR2 SVGIG, per germline (reference sequence). The CDR3 contains 18 residues. After removal of 0 bases from V and 7 bases from J, the junction contained 15 bases not matched to a gene. CDR3 DNA: TGTGCCTGGAGTGTTAGGACTAGCGGGAGAGGGGCTCTGTGGGAGCAGTACTTC. This codes for CAWSVRTSGRGALWEQYF.

The rearrangement joins TRBV7-9 to TRBJ2-7; TRBD2 aligns across 10 bases. The ends lost 3 bases at V and 4 bases at J; junction bases unmatched: 6. Looked up from germline, CDR1 is SEHNR and CDR2 is FQNEAQ (reference sequence). This CDR3 contains 15 residues. The CDR3 DNA is TGTGCCAGCAGCTTCAGCGGGAGGGGGTTGTACGAGCAGTACTTC. Its translation is CASSFSGRGLYEQYF.